This paragraph reports one T cell receptor (beta chain). These data originate in a study of chemoradiotherapy in HPV16-positive cancers. V lost 6 bases and J 0 bases, leaving 6 bases between the germline ends. The CDR3 is 13 residues long. Germline V CDR1 and CDR2: MNHEY, SMNVEV (reference sequence). TCRdb keeps only in-frame clones here, not all; method: immunoSEQ multiplex PCR. The repertoire consists of around 68,000 clones, with around nine tenths occurring once and the leading ten covering roughly 4.2%. The sequence was obtained from a human donor with HPV-associated anogenital cancer. The specimen comprised blood, sampled from a patient who underwent chemoradiotherapy. The chain recombines TRBV27 with TRBJ2-1; a weak D match, TRBD2 (6 bases). CDR3 residues: CASRGGSYNEQFF. The CDR3 coding sequence is TGTGCCAGCAGGGGGGGCTCCTACAATGAGCAGTTCTTC.